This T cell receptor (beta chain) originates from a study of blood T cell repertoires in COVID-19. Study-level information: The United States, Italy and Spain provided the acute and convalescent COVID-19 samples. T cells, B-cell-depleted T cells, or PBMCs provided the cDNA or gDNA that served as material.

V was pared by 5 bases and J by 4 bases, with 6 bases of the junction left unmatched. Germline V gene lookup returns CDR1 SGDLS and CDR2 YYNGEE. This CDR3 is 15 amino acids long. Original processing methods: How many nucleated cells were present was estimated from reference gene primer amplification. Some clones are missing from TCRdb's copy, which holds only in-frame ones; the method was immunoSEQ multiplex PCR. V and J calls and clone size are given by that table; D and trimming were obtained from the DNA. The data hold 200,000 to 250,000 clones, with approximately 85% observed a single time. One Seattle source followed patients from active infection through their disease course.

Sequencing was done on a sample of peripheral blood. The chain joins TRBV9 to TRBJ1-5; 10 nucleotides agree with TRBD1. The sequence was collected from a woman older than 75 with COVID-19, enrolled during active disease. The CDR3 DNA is TGTGCCAGCAGTAAAGGGACAGGGGAAAATCAGCCCCAGCATTTT. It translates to CASSKGTGENQPQHF. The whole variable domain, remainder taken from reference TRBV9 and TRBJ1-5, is DSGVTQTPKHLITATGQRVTLRCSPRSGDLSVYWYQQSLDQGLQFLIQYYNGEERAKGNILERFSAQQFPDLHSELNLSSLELGDSALYFCASSKGTGENQPQHFGDGTRLSIL.